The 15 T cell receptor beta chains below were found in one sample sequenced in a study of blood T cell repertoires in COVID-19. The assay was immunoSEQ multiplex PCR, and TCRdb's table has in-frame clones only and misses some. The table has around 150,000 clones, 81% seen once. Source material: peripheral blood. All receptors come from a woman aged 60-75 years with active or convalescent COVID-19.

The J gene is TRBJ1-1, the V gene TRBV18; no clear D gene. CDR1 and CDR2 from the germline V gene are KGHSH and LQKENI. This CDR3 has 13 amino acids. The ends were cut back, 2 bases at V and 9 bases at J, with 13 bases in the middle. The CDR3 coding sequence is TGTGCCAGCTCACCAGGGCAGGATAATCAAGCTTTCTTT. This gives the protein CASSPGQDNQAFF.

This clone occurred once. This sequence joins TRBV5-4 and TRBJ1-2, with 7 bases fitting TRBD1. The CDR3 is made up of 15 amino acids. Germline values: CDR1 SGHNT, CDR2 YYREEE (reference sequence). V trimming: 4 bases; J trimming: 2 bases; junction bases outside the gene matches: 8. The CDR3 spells CASSSRDRLNYGYTF. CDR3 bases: TGTGCCAGCAGCAGTCGGGACAGACTAAACTATGGCTACACCTTC. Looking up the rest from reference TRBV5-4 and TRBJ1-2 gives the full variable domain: ETGVTQSPTHLIKTRGQQVTLRCSSQSGHNTVSWYQQALGQGPQFIFQYYREEENGRGNFPPRFSGLQFPNYSSELNVNALELDDSALYLCASSSRDRLNYGYTFGSGTRLTVV.

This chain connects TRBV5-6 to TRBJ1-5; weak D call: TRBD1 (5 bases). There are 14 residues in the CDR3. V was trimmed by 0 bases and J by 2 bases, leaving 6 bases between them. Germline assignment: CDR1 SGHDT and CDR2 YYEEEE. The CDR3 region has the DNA TGTGCCAGCAGCTTGGGGGGCGGCAATCAGCCCCAGCATTTT. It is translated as CASSLGGGNQPQHF. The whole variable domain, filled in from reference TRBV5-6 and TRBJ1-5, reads DAGVTQSPTHLIKTRGQQVTLRCSPKSGHDTVSWYQQALGQGPQFIFQYYEEEERQRGNFPDRFSGHQFPNYSSELNVNALLLGDSALYLCASSLGGGNQPQHFGDGTRLSIL.

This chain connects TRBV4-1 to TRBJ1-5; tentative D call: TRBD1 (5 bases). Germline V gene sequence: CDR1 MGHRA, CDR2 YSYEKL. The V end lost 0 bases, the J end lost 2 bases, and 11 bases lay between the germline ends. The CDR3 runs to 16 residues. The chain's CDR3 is CASSQEGGARNQPQHF. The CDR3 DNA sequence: TGCGCCAGCAGCCAAGAAGGAGGGGCCCGCAATCAGCCCCAGCATTTT.

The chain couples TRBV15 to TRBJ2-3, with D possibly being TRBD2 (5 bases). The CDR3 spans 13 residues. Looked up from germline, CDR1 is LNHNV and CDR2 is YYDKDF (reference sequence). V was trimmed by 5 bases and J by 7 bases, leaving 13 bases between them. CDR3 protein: CATSLPIGNTQYF. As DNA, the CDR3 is TGTGCCACCAGCCTCCCAATCGGGAATACGCAGTATTTT.

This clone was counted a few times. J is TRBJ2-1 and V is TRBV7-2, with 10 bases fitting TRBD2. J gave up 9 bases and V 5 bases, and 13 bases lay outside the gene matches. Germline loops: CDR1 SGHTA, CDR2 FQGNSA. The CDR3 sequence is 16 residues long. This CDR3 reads CASSGELAGFWSEQFF. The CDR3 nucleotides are TGTGCCAGCAGCGGGGAACTAGCGGGGTTCTGGAGTGAGCAGTTCTTC.

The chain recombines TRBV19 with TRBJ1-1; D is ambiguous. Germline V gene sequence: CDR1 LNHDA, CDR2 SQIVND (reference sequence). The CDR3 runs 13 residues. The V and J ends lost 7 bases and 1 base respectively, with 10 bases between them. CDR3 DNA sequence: TGTGCCAGTAACCCGACGGGGAACACTGAAGCTTTCTTT. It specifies CASNPTGNTEAFF.

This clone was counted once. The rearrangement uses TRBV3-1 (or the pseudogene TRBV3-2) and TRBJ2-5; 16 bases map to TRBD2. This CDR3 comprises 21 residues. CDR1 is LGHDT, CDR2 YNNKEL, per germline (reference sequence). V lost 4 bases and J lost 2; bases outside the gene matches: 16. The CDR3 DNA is TGTGCCAGCAGCCGGGGCGCCGGGACTAGCGGGGGGGCATGGGAGCAAGAGACCCAGTACTTC. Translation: CASSRGAGTSGGAWEQETQYF.

The CDR3 sequence is CASSARQGVGTEAFF. CDR3 nucleotide sequence: TGTGCCAGCAGCGCACGACAGGGGGTGGGGACTGAAGCTTTCTTT. V gene TRBV7-9 combines with J gene TRBJ1-1, with 9 bases matching TRBD1. There are 15 residues in the CDR3. CDR1 is SEHNR and CDR2 is FQNEAQ in the germline V gene (reference sequence). Germline trimming cut 5 bases from V and 5 bases from J; bases unmatched to any gene: 9.

Written as DNA, the CDR3 is TGTGCCAGTACGGAGTCGGTCCCACCAGCCTACAATGAGCAGTTCTTC. Translated, it gives CASTESVPPAYNEQFF. The chain carries TRBV19 and TRBJ2-1; the D is unclear. The CDR3 loop spans 16 amino acids. Trimming removed 7 bases at V and 2 bases at J, with 18 bases between. CDR1 is LNHDA, CDR2 SQIVND, per germline (reference sequence).

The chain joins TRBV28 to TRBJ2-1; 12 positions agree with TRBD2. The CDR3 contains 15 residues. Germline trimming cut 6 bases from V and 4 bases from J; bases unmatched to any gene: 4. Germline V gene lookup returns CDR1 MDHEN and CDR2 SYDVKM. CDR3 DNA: TGTGCCAGCAGACTAGCGGGAGGACCGTACAATGAGCAGTTCTTC. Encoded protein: CASRLAGGPYNEQFF.

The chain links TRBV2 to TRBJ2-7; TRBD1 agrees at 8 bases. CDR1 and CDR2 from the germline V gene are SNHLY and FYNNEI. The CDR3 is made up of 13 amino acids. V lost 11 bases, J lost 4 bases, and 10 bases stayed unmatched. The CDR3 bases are TGTGCCTCACAACAGGGGGGCTTTTACGAGCAGTACTTC. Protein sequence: CASQQGGFYEQYF.

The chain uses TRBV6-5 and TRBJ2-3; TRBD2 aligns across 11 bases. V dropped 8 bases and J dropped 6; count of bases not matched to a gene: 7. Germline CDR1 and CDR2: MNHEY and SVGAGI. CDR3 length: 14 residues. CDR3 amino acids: CASCLAGGWDTQYF. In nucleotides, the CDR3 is TGTGCCAGCTGCTTAGCGGGGGGGTGGGATACGCAGTATTTT.

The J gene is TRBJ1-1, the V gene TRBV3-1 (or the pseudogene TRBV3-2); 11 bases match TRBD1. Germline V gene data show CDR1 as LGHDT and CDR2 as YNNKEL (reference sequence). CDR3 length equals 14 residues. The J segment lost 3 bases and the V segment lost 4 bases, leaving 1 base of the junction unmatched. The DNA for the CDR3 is TGTGCCAGCAGCCCGGGACAGGGGGACACTGAAGCTTTCTTT. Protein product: CASSPGQGDTEAFF.

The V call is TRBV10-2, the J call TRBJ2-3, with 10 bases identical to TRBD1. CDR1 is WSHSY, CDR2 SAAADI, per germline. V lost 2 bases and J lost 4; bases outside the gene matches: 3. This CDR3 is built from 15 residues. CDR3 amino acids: CASSEGTGDADTQYF. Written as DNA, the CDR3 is TGCGCCAGCAGTGAGGGGACAGGGGACGCAGATACGCAGTATTTT.